These 17 T cell receptor beta chains share one sample of origin, sequenced in a study of T cell responses to AZD1222 COVID-19 vaccine. Generated by immunoSEQ multiplex PCR, the TCRdb table keeps only in-frame clones and is missing some. The repertoire consists of 95,000 to 150,000 clones, with over 75% occurring once and the leading ten covering about 7.8%. Sample: peripheral blood, taken on day 0 of AZD1222 vaccination. Receptors originate from an adult in good health.

This clone was detected only a few times. The rearrangement joins TRBV11-2 to TRBJ2-7, with D possibly being TRBD1 or TRBD2 (5 bases each). The CDR3 is 15 residues long. Per the germline V gene, CDR1 is SGHAT and CDR2 is FQNNGV. V was pared by 3 bases and J by 3 bases, with 15 bases between. The CDR3 is CASSLNRDAYYEQYF. The CDR3 coding sequence is TGTGCCAGCAGCTTGAACCGGGACGCCTACTACGAGCAGTACTTC.

J is TRBJ1-5 and V is TRBV3-1 (or the pseudogene TRBV3-2); the D is unclear. V was cut by 3 bases and J by 2 bases, with 11 bases left in between. The CDR3 is 15 residues long. CDR1 LGHDT and CDR2 YNNKEL come from the germline V gene (reference sequence). The CDR3 spells CASSQSRTGNQPQHF. In DNA, the CDR3 is TGTGCCAGCAGCCAGTCCCGGACGGGCAATCAGCCCCAGCATTTT.

This chain uses TRBV12-3 or TRBV12-4 with TRBJ1-1; TRBD1 aligns across 7 bases. V was clipped by 5 bases and J by 8 bases; unmatched bases: 8. This CDR3 is 13 amino acids long. The CDR3 nucleotides are TGTGCCAGCAGTCCGAGGGGGCGAGCCGAAGCTTTCTTT. Protein: CASSPRGRAEAFF.

J is TRBJ2-3 and V is TRBV18; D perhaps matches TRBD1 (6 bases). The V gene lost 2 bases and the J gene lost 6 bases, with 15 bases spanning the gap. Per germline, CDR1 KGHSH and CDR2 LQKENI. The length of the CDR3 is 15 residues. The CDR3 region is CASSPSQGFLDTQYF. Here the CDR3 DNA reads TGTGCCAGCTCACCATCACAGGGTTTTCTCGATACGCAGTATTTT.

The J gene is TRBJ1-5, the V gene TRBV6-1; perhaps TRBD1 as D (5 bases). V was clipped by 3 bases and J by 0 bases, with 9 bases between them. Germline-derived CDR1 and CDR2 are MNHNS and SASEGT. The CDR3 contains 15 residues. In DNA, the CDR3 is TGTGCCAGCAGTGAGGGACCGGCTAGCAATCAGCCCCAGCATTTT. Amino acids: CASSEGPASNQPQHF.

The table lists this clone with a few counts. The chain has TRBV5-1 and TRBJ2-5; TRBD2 matches 7 bases. Germline CDR1 and CDR2: SGHRS and YFSETQ. This CDR3 is 14 amino acids long. Unmatched junction bases numbered 1, after V lost 2 bases and J lost 0 bases. CDR3 bases: TGCGCCAGCAGCTTCGGACTAGACCAAGAGACCCAGTACTTC. Translation gives CASSFGLDQETQYF.

The V and J genes are TRBV21-1 and TRBJ2-3; the table's D call, TRBD1, was not checked against the DNA. TRBV21-1 represents a pseudogene. There are 21 residues in the CDR3. The CDR3 nucleotides are TGTGCCAGCAGTTGCAGGGGGCACGGAGGGGTCAAGGAACAAGGCACAGATACGCAGTATTTT. Amino acids: CASSCRGHGGVKEQGTDTQYF.

This chain links TRBV12-3 or TRBV12-4 with TRBJ1-2, with 7 bases aligning to TRBD1. The CDR3 is 13 amino acids. V dropped 6 bases and J dropped 8; count of bases not matched to a gene: 9. The CDR3 loop is CASRLTGMRGYTF. The CDR3 nucleotides are TGTGCCAGCAGATTGACAGGGATGAGAGGCTACACCTTC.

This clone was picked up one time. This chain joins TRBV11-2 and TRBJ1-2, with 7 bases fitting TRBD1. Germline lookup yields CDR1 SGHAT and CDR2 FQNNGV. With V trimmed by 0 bases and J by 8 bases, 9 bases remained unmatched. The CDR3 loop spans 15 amino acids. The CDR3 sequence is CASSLDGTVGGGYTF. In DNA form, the CDR3 reads TGTGCCAGCAGCTTAGACGGGACAGTCGGAGGAGGCTACACCTTC.

This rearrangement joins TRBV5-5 to TRBJ1-5; TRBD1 is a possible D gene (6 bases). Germline assignment: CDR1 SGHKS and CDR2 YYEKEE (reference sequence). The CDR3 runs to 14 residues. V gave up 0 bases and J gave up 7 bases, with 11 bases separating them. The CDR3 loop is CASSLGLQGQPQHF. CDR3 DNA: TGTGCCAGCAGCTTGGGCTTACAGGGCCAGCCCCAGCATTTT. Combining the CDR3 with reference TRBV5-5 and TRBJ1-5 gives the whole variable domain DAGVTQSPTHLIKTRGQQVTLRCSPISGHKSVSWYQQVLGQGPQFIFQYYEKEERGRGNFPDRFSARQFPNYSSELNVNALLLGDSALYLCASSLGLQGQPQHFGDGTRLSIL.

With respect to this clone: A junction end diverges from the germline sequence, so it may reflect a read error. This chain uses TRBV7-7 with TRBJ2-7; 8 bases match TRBD1. CDR3 size: 13 residues. CDR1 and CDR2 from the germline V gene are SSHAT and FNYEAQ (reference sequence). The CDR3 loop reads CASSPDRVGEQYF. The CDR3 DNA reads as TGTGCTAGCAGCCCGGACAGGGTTGGCGAGCAGTACTTC. The full variable domain, rest sourced from reference TRBV7-7 and TRBJ2-7, is GAGVSQSPRYKVTKRGQDVTLRCDPISSHATLYWYQQALGQGPEFLTYFNYEAQPDKSGLPSDRFSAERPEGSISTLTIQRTEQRDSAMYRCASSPDRVGEQYFGPGTRLTVT.

J is TRBJ1-5 and V is TRBV3-1 (or the pseudogene TRBV3-2); 9 nucleotides line up with TRBD1. This CDR3 has 17 amino acids. V gave up 1 base and J gave up 3 bases; unmatched junction bases: 7. Germline CDR1 reads LGHDT; CDR2 reads YNNKEL (reference sequence). CDR3 in amino acids: CASSQAGGTGLNQPQHF. CDR3 in DNA: TGTGCCAGCAGCCAAGCGGGAGGGACAGGGCTCAATCAGCCCCAGCATTTT.

The rearrangement joins TRBV28 to TRBJ1-2; 10 nucleotides agree with TRBD1. With V trimmed by 7 bases and J by 7 bases, 9 bases remained unmatched. Germline loops: CDR1 MDHEN, CDR2 SYDVKM. CDR3 length: 14 residues. CDR3 nucleotide sequence: TGTGCCAGCAACATCCCGGGACAGGGGTTTGGCTACACCTTC. This codes for CASNIPGQGFGYTF.

Details on this clone: Additional DNA sequences in this sample encode the identical CDR3. V and J are TRBV19 and TRBJ2-7; 11 bases fit TRBD1. The CDR3 runs to 14 residues. J lost 2 bases, V lost 5 bases, and 2 bases had no gene match. CDR1 is LNHDA, CDR2 SQIVND, per germline (reference sequence). DNA of the CDR3: TGTGCCAGTAGTTTGGACAGGGGGCCCTACGAGCAGTACTTC. Translation gives CASSLDRGPYEQYF.

J is TRBJ2-1 and V is TRBV5-1; no definite D call. V shed 0 bases and J shed 1 base, with 2 bases lying between them. CDR1 is SGHRS and CDR2 is YFSETQ in the germline V gene. The CDR3 is 13 amino acids. The CDR3 DNA follows: TGCGCCAGCAGCTTGGTTTCCTACAATGAGCAGTTCTTC. Its translation is CASSLVSYNEQFF.

V usage is TRBV19 and J usage is TRBJ2-6, with D perhaps given as TRBD1 or TRBD2 (6 bases each). The germline CDR1 and CDR2 sequences are LNHDA and SQIVND (reference sequence). The CDR3 is 18 amino acids. The V end lost 3 bases, the J end lost 0 bases, and 15 bases lay between the germline ends. CDR3 nucleotides: TGTGCCAGTAGTATGGGGGGCGTATCTCGCTCTGGGGCCAACGTCCTGACTTTC. It translates to CASSMGGVSRSGANVLTF.

The chain carries TRBV3-1 (or the pseudogene TRBV3-2) and TRBJ2-3, with 9 positions matching TRBD2. V gave up 0 bases and J gave up 7 bases; unmatched junction bases: 11. The CDR3 runs 17 residues. Per the germline V gene, CDR1 is LGHDT and CDR2 is YNNKEL (reference sequence). In nucleotides, the CDR3 is TGTGCCAGCAGCCAAGAGTGGACTAGCGTTGGAGGGAATACGCAGTATTTT. The encoded protein is CASSQEWTSVGGNTQYF.